The next 25 T cell receptor beta chains were all read from a single sample in a study of T cell responses to AZD1222 COVID-19 vaccine. Data came from immunoSEQ multiplex PCR; TCRdb stores just in-frame clones and leaves some out. The table shows around 80,000 clones, with more than 70% occurring only once. The sequences come from peripheral blood, collected on day 0 of AZD1222 vaccination. Receptors were obtained from an adult in good health.

This chain connects TRBV19 to TRBJ2-7, with 9 bases identical to TRBD2. CDR3 length: 13 amino acids. V shed 4 bases and J 6 bases; nucleotides not matched to a gene: 4. The V gene's germline CDR1 is LNHDA and CDR2 SQIVND (reference sequence). CDR3 residues: CASSTSGTGEQYF. The CDR3 bases are TGTGCCAGTAGTACTAGCGGGACGGGCGAGCAGTACTTC.

This sequence joins TRBV18 and TRBJ1-4; 8 nucleotides align to TRBD1. The CDR3 length is 14 residues. The junction had 7 bases not matched to a gene; V was cut back by 5 bases and J by 8 bases. Germline values: CDR1 KGHSH, CDR2 LQKENI. CDR3 in amino acids: CASSSQGAGEKLFF. The CDR3 DNA follows: TGTGCCAGCTCATCCCAGGGGGCAGGGGAAAAACTGTTTTTT.

The V and J genes are TRBV2 and TRBJ2-1, with 8 nucleotides matching TRBD2. The trim removed 10 bases at V and 1 base at J, leaving 6 bases unmatched. The CDR3 is 14 residues long. Germline values: CDR1 SNHLY, CDR2 FYNNEI. CDR3 in DNA: TGTGCCACCTCGGGGGGGTATTCCTACAATGAGCAGTTCTTC. Its protein is CATSGGYSYNEQFF.

The rearrangement joins TRBV18 to TRBJ1-3; TRBD1 aligns across 8 bases. There are 16 residues in the CDR3. The germline CDR1 and CDR2 sequences are KGHSH and LQKENI. V dropped 4 bases and J dropped 2; count of bases not matched to a gene: 7. CDR3 amino acids: CASSRDRPMAGNTIYF. The CDR3 DNA sequence: TGTGCCAGCTCACGGGACAGGCCGATGGCTGGAAACACCATATATTTT.

The chain couples TRBV2 to TRBJ1-6, with D uncertain. The CDR3 spans 15 residues. V gave up 6 bases and J gave up 2 bases, with 11 bases separating them. CDR1 and CDR2 (germline): SNHLY, FYNNEI. CDR3 sequence reads: CASSPGRTYNSPLHF. The CDR3 coding sequence is TGTGCCAGCAGCCCCGGGAGGACCTATAATTCACCCCTCCACTTT.

The V call is TRBV3-1 (or the pseudogene TRBV3-2), the J call TRBJ2-4; D is possibly TRBD1 (6 bases). In germline, CDR1 is LGHDT, CDR2 YNNKEL (reference sequence). The CDR3 runs to 15 residues. With 3 bases removed from V and 8 bases from J, the gap between germline ends came to 17 bases. CDR3 sequence reads: CASSQTLGGADIQYF. The CDR3, as DNA: TGTGCCAGCAGCCAGACACTTGGGGGCGCGGACATTCAGTACTTC.

This clone came up a few times. The V call is TRBV23-1, the J call TRBJ2-2; a weak D match, TRBD1 (5 bases). TRBV23-1 is filed as an ORF, its function uncertain. V dropped 3 bases and J dropped 1 base, with 9 bases sitting between them. The CDR3 spans 15 residues. The CDR3: CASSQGRENTGELFF. The CDR3 DNA sequence: TGCGCCAGCAGTCAGGGCAGGGAGAACACCGGGGAGCTGTTTTTT.

This clone appeared a single time. The chain combines TRBV9 with TRBJ1-2, with D maybe TRBD1 (5 bases). Trimming stripped 4 bases from V and 1 base from J, with 14 bases between. The CDR3 extends over 15 amino acids. The germline CDR1 and CDR2 sequences are SGDLS and YYNGEE. DNA for the CDR3: TGTGCCAGCAGCCCTTCAGGGCTGTTTAACTATGGCTACACCTTC. As protein: CASSPSGLFNYGYTF.

The table lists this clone with a few counts. This rearrangement joins TRBV5-1 to TRBJ2-7; tentatively, D is TRBD1 (7 bases). Trimming shortened V by 5 bases and J by 2 bases, and 11 bases separated the two germline ends. The germline gives CDR1 SGHRS, CDR2 YFSETQ. The CDR3 has 13 amino acids. The CDR3 bases are TGCGCCAGCAGGGAGGGGGCGGCCTACGAGCAGTACTTC. Translating it yields CASREGAAYEQYF.

The CDR3 DNA reads TGTGCCAGCAGCTTAGATCGGGTTCCCCCCTACAATGAGCAGTTCTTC. It is translated as CASSLDRVPPYNEQFF. The chain combines TRBV11-3 with TRBJ2-1; D gene ambiguous. V lost 0 bases to trimming and J lost 2 bases, with 11 bases between them. Germline CDR1 and CDR2: SGHNT and YENEEA. The CDR3 spans 16 residues. The variable domain in full, with the rest retrieved from reference TRBV11-3 and TRBJ2-1, is EAGVVQSPRYKIIEKKQPVAFWCNPISGHNTLYWYLQNLGQGPELLIRYENEEAVDDSQLPKDRFSAERLKGVDSTLKIQPAELGDSAVYLCASSLDRVPPYNEQFFGPGTRLTVL.

This clone has only one observation. The chain uses TRBV5-1 and TRBJ2-1; D not resolved. V was cut by 1 base and J by 0 bases, with 8 bases left in between. This CDR3 contains 15 residues. Per germline, CDR1 SGHRS and CDR2 YFSETQ. The CDR3 is CASSLLKSSYNEQFF. CDR3 nucleotide sequence: TGCGCCAGCAGCTTGCTCAAGAGCTCCTACAATGAGCAGTTCTTC.

This clone was seen once. The chain joins TRBV5-5 to TRBJ1-1; D might be TRBD1 (6 bases). CDR3 length equals 14 residues. Trimming stripped 5 bases from V and 5 bases from J, with 16 bases between. Germline-derived CDR1 and CDR2 are SGHKS and YYEKEE (reference sequence). Here the CDR3 DNA reads TGTGCCAGCAGACTGGGACACCGCGGAACTGAAGCTTTCTTT. The encoded protein is CASRLGHRGTEAFF.

The rearrangement joins TRBV30 to TRBJ2-1; a weak D match, TRBD2 (6 bases). V lost 3 bases and J lost 4, with 19 bases in between. This CDR3 region has 16 residues. Germline V gene lookup returns CDR1 GTSNPN and CDR2 SVGIG (reference sequence). The CDR3 sequence is CAWRPAGRETYNEQFF. DNA of the CDR3: TGTGCCTGGAGGCCGGCCGGGAGAGAGACTTACAATGAGCAGTTCTTC.

The rearrangement links TRBV6-5 to TRBJ2-2, with D uncertain. From germline, CDR1 is MNHEY and CDR2 SVGAGI. The germline V and J ends were trimmed by 0 bases and 0 bases, with 5 bases remaining between them. The length of the CDR3 is 15 residues. The CDR3 DNA reads as TGTGCCAGCAGTTACTCTGGGACGAACACCGGGGAGCTGTTTTTT. Its translation: CASSYSGTNTGELFF.

This chain links TRBV19 with TRBJ1-5; the D gene is possibly TRBD1 (5 bases). The germline gives CDR1 LNHDA, CDR2 SQIVND (reference sequence). Trimming stripped 3 bases from V and 10 bases from J, with 19 bases between. CDR3 length equals 15 residues. Here the CDR3 reads CASSILHGQKVPQHF. The CDR3 nucleotides are TGTGCCAGTAGTATTCTTCACGGACAAAAGGTACCCCAGCATTTT.

This clone was found a few times. V usage is TRBV9 and J usage is TRBJ1-1; 7 nucleotides line up with TRBD1. With V trimmed by 2 bases and J by 1 base, 5 bases remained unmatched. CDR3 length: 15 residues. CDR1 and CDR2 (germline): SGDLS, YYNGEE. CDR3 amino acids: CASSVQGQPNTEAFF. DNA for the CDR3: TGTGCCAGCAGCGTCCAGGGACAGCCGAACACTGAAGCTTTCTTT.

The chain employs TRBV28 and TRBJ2-2; unclear D gene. Germline-derived CDR1 and CDR2 are MDHEN and SYDVKM. The CDR3 is 15 residues long. Trimming left V 2 bases short and J 1 base short, with 8 bases between. The CDR3 DNA reads as TGTGCCAGCAGTTTAGTGAGCCTGAACACCGGGGAGCTGTTTTTT. Encoded protein: CASSLVSLNTGELFF.

The chain is built from TRBV6-6 and TRBJ1-1; D perhaps matches TRBD1 (6 bases). Per germline, CDR1 MNHNY and CDR2 SVGAGI (reference sequence). This CDR3 comprises 15 residues. Trimming cost V 2 bases and J 5 bases, with 15 bases left between them. The CDR3, as DNA: TGTGCCAGCAGTTACACTAGGGGGGGAGAGACTGAAGCTTTCTTT. It translates to CASSYTRGGETEAFF.

The chain employs TRBV11-2 and TRBJ2-1; a weak D match, TRBD2 (6 bases). The germline gives CDR1 SGHAT, CDR2 FQNNGV. CDR3 length: 13 amino acids. Trimming left V 5 bases short and J 15 bases short, with 20 bases between. CDR3 sequence reads: CASSPTSGRFLFF. DNA for the CDR3: TGTGCCAGCAGCCCCACGTCAGGGAGGTTCCTGTTCTTC.

Turning to this clone: The junction does not match germline at one end; this may be a read error. V is TRBV11-2 and J is TRBJ2-5; 8 nucleotides align to TRBD2. Looked up from germline, CDR1 is SGHAT and CDR2 is FQNNGV. The length of the CDR3 is 11 residues. The CDR3 region is CASSTLSGTHF. The CDR3 nucleotides are TGTGCCAGCAGCACCCTTAGCGGGACCCACTTC.

The chain is built from TRBV19 and TRBJ2-1; 11 bases map to TRBD2. This CDR3 region has 15 residues. Looked up from germline, CDR1 is LNHDA and CDR2 is SQIVND (reference sequence). V dropped 5 bases and J dropped 4; count of bases not matched to a gene: 4. CDR3 in DNA: TGTGCCAGTAGTGTCGGACTAGCGGGTTACAATGAGCAGTTCTTC. Protein product: CASSVGLAGYNEQFF.

This chain links TRBV9 with TRBJ2-1; D gene uncertain. This CDR3 has 14 amino acids. Trimming left V 4 bases short and J 7 bases short, with 15 bases between. Germline V lookup: CDR1 SGDLS, CDR2 YYNGEE. Here the CDR3 DNA reads TGTGCCAGCAGCACCCGACCAGGCCCAAATGAGCAGTTCTTC. Its protein product is CASSTRPGPNEQFF. The variable domain in full, completed from reference TRBV9 and TRBJ2-1, reads DSGVTQTPKHLITATGQRVTLRCSPRSGDLSVYWYQQSLDQGLQFLIQYYNGEERAKGNILERFSAQQFPDLHSELNLSSLELGDSALYFCASSTRPGPNEQFFGPGTRLTVL.

The rearrangement links TRBV11-2 to TRBJ2-7; 7 nucleotides line up with TRBD2. Germline assignment: CDR1 SGHAT and CDR2 FQNNGV. V was pared by 2 bases and J by 6 bases, with 7 bases of the junction left unmatched. The CDR3 contains 14 residues. The CDR3 coding sequence is TGTGCCAGCAGCTTACACAGAGCGGGAATCGAGCAGTACTTC. Translating it yields CASSLHRAGIEQYF.

The DNA for the CDR3 is TGCGCCAGCAGCGCCAAACTAGCGCTAAGCACAGATACGCAGTATTTT. Its translation is CASSAKLALSTDTQYF. This chain connects TRBV5-1 to TRBJ2-3; 7 bases are shared with TRBD2. CDR3 length equals 16 residues. Per germline, CDR1 SGHRS and CDR2 YFSETQ. Trimming cost V 4 bases and J 0 bases; bases outside gene matches: 8.

V and J are TRBV12-5 and TRBJ2-2; D remains unclear. CDR1 and CDR2 from the germline V gene are LGHNT and FRNRAP. This CDR3 has 13 residues. The V and J ends lost 5 bases and 5 bases respectively, with 9 bases between them. The CDR3 is CASGLWVTGELFF. CDR3 nucleotides: TGTGCTAGTGGTCTTTGGGTGACCGGGGAGCTGTTTTTT.